This T cell receptor beta chain was sequenced for a study of blood T cell repertoires in COVID-19. The overall study: Specimens from acute and convalescent COVID-19 originated in the United States, Italy and Spain. Sample material is recorded as cDNA or gDNA derived from T cells, B-cell-depleted T cells, or PBMCs.

Germline lookup yields CDR1 LGHNA and CDR2 YSLEER. The CDR3 consists of 15 residues. Losses at the gene ends were 4 bases for V and 6 bases for J; bases not matched to a gene: 7. Authors' data handling: The assay estimated nucleated cells by amplifying reference gene primers. The protocol was immunoSEQ multiplex PCR, while the TCRdb copy is restricted to in-frame clones and leaves out a portion. V and J calls plus clone size are reproduced from that table; the DNA served to infer D and trimming. The table records about 220,000 clones, 75% to 85% of them present only once. The sequenced sample consisted of peripheral blood. This chain links TRBV4-3 with TRBJ1-4, with 8 bases aligning to TRBD1. This clonotype was obtained from a human donor in a cohort sampled during active COVID-19. CDR3 in DNA: TGCGCCAGCAGCCCGCGGGCACAGGGGGATGAAAAACTGTTTTTT. This translates into CASSPRAQGDEKLFF.